The 20 T cell receptor beta chains listed next were all sequenced from one sample in a study of T cell responses to AZD1222 COVID-19 vaccine. Sequenced by immunoSEQ multiplex PCR; TCRdb stores in-frame clones only, minus some. The data contain more than 150,000 clones, around 94% of them seen just once; the ten biggest clones take up about 10%. The material was peripheral blood, obtained on day 0 of AZD1222 vaccination. The receptors shown here come from an adult in good health.

The V gene is TRBV28, the J gene TRBJ1-3; TRBD1 is a possible D gene (5 bases). Looked up from germline, CDR1 is MDHEN and CDR2 is SYDVKM. Trimming left V 7 bases short and J 0 bases short, with 16 bases between. This CDR3 is built from 16 residues. The CDR3 protein is CASTPGGGSSGNTIYF. In DNA form, the CDR3 reads TGTGCCAGCACTCCTGGGGGAGGGAGCTCTGGAAACACCATATATTTT.

This chain joins TRBV7-9 and TRBJ2-7; D may be TRBD1 or TRBD2 (5 bases each). Trimming pared 5 bases from V and 6 bases from J, leaving 11 bases between. CDR1 is SEHNR, CDR2 FQNEAQ, per germline (reference sequence). This CDR3 contains 12 residues. CDR3 DNA sequence: TGTGCCAGCAGCCCAGGGAGTTCCGAGCAGTACGTC. This codes for CASSPGSSEQYV.

The CDR3 loop is CASSSLGPPVETQYF. The CDR3 nucleotides read TGTGCCAGCAGCTCCCTTGGGCCCCCCGTGGAGACCCAGTACTTC. The V gene is TRBV5-6, the J gene TRBJ2-5; no firm D call. V gave up 3 bases and J gave up 5 bases, with 17 bases separating them. CDR3 length: 15 amino acids. Germline loops: CDR1 SGHDT, CDR2 YYEEEE. Full variable domain (rest looked up from reference TRBV5-6 and TRBJ2-5): DAGVTQSPTHLIKTRGQQVTLRCSPKSGHDTVSWYQQALGQGPQFIFQYYEEEERQRGNFPDRFSGHQFPNYSSELNVNALLLGDSALYLCASSSLGPPVETQYFGPGTRLLVL.

The V and J genes are TRBV7-2 and TRBJ2-7; D not resolved. V gave up 4 bases and J gave up 6 bases, with 10 bases separating them. This CDR3 spans 12 amino acids. CDR1 is SGHTA, CDR2 FQGNSA, per germline. The CDR3 here is CASSYVPPEQYF. Written as DNA, the CDR3 is TGTGCCAGCAGCTACGTCCCCCCCGAGCAGTACTTC.

The J gene is TRBJ1-5, the V gene TRBV7-2, with D unresolved. V was clipped by 5 bases and J by 6 bases, with 17 bases between them. CDR3 length: 15 amino acids. Germline V gene sequence: CDR1 SGHTA, CDR2 FQGNSA. CDR3 sequence: CASSPLSGGFQPQHF. As DNA, the CDR3 is TGTGCCAGCAGCCCCCTGAGTGGAGGGTTTCAGCCCCAGCATTTT.

This chain connects TRBV6-6 to TRBJ1-6; 8 positions match TRBD1. Germline V CDR1 and CDR2: MNHNY, SVGAGI (reference sequence). The CDR3 runs to 16 residues. V lost 5 bases and J lost 16; bases outside the gene matches: 19. CDR3 coding DNA: TGTGCCAGCAGTAGGAAGACAGGGGCCCATTTTTCCAGTCTCCACTTT. Protein sequence: CASSRKTGAHFSSLHF.

This clone has a single count. The chain recombines TRBV4-3 with TRBJ2-1; 10 bases match TRBD2. V lost 1 base and J lost 4; bases outside the gene matches: 7. The length of the CDR3 is 17 residues. The V gene's germline CDR1 is LGHNA and CDR2 YSLEER. CDR3 coding DNA: TGCGCCAGCAGCCAAGGCACGGGACTAGCGCCGTACAATGAGCAGTTCTTC. Amino acid sequence: CASSQGTGLAPYNEQFF.

V is TRBV3-1 (or the pseudogene TRBV3-2) and J is TRBJ2-1; perhaps TRBD2 as D (6 bases). The germline V and J ends were trimmed by 1 base and 7 bases, with 20 bases remaining between them. There are 17 residues in the CDR3. Germline lookup yields CDR1 LGHDT and CDR2 YNNKEL (reference sequence). In DNA form, the CDR3 reads TGTGCCAGCAGCCAAGTTGGCGGGACGGGGAGAGAAAATGAGCAGTTCTTC. Encoded protein: CASSQVGGTGRENEQFF.

The chain couples TRBV27 to TRBJ2-1; 8 positions match TRBD2. CDR3 length: 18 residues. Germline CDR1 is MNHEY and CDR2 is SMNVEV (reference sequence). Unmatched junction bases numbered 10, after V lost 1 base and J lost 2 bases. The CDR3 here is CASSLFAGGGGPYNEQFF. CDR3 sequence (DNA): TGTGCCAGCAGTTTATTTGCGGGAGGCGGGGGCCCCTACAATGAGCAGTTCTTC.

The CDR3: CASHKGNTIYF. The DNA for the CDR3 is TGTGCCAGCCACAAAGGAAACACCATATATTTT. The chain carries TRBV5-4 and TRBJ1-3; D call uncertain. The germline V and J ends were trimmed by 7 bases and 4 bases, with 6 bases remaining between them. The germline V gene has CDR1 SGHNT and CDR2 YYREEE (reference sequence). The CDR3 covers 11 residues.

This chain joins TRBV6-5 and TRBJ1-3, with TRBD1 identical over 8 bases. Germline V gene sequence: CDR1 MNHEY, CDR2 SVGAGI. The CDR3 runs 15 residues. Unmatched junction bases numbered 6, after V lost 6 bases and J lost 2 bases. The CDR3: CASRRDRGAGNTIYF. CDR3 coding DNA: TGTGCCAGCAGACGAGACAGGGGCGCTGGAAACACCATATATTTT.

This chain connects TRBV4-1 to TRBJ2-1; 7 bases fit TRBD1. V lost 0 bases, J lost 7 bases, and 6 bases stayed unmatched. Germline V gene data show CDR1 as MGHRA and CDR2 as YSYEKL. The CDR3 contains 15 residues. CDR3 residues: CASSQEVKGANEQFF. The CDR3 region has the DNA TGCGCCAGCAGCCAAGAAGTAAAGGGGGCGAATGAGCAGTTCTTC.

The rearrangement uses TRBV10-3 and TRBJ1-4; no definite D call. Looked up from germline, CDR1 is ENHRY and CDR2 is SYGVKD. The CDR3 loop spans 17 amino acids. V lost 1 base, J lost 2 bases, and 14 bases lay in between. CDR3 in amino acids: CAISELKVVWTNEKLFF. The CDR3 nucleotides are TGTGCCATCAGTGAGTTAAAGGTGGTCTGGACTAATGAAAAACTGTTTTTT.

CDR3 in DNA: TGTGCCAGTAGGGGACCTCAGGGCAATGAGCAGTTCTTC. Translated: CASRGPQGNEQFF. The chain combines TRBV19 with TRBJ2-1; D could derive from TRBD1 or TRBD2 (5 bases each). The V gene lost 6 bases and the J gene lost 6 bases, with 12 bases spanning the gap. Germline values: CDR1 LNHDA, CDR2 SQIVND (reference sequence). CDR3 length equals 13 residues.

The chain joins TRBV6-6 to TRBJ1-3; 11 nucleotides align to TRBD1. Germline V gene sequence: CDR1 MNHNY, CDR2 SVGAGI (reference sequence). J was trimmed by 4 bases and V by 6 bases; bases with no gene match: 5. CDR3 length: 15 amino acids. CDR3 protein: CASRPGTGGGNTIYF. The CDR3 DNA is TGTGCCAGCAGGCCGGGGACAGGGGGAGGAAACACCATATATTTT.

The chain is built from TRBV2 and TRBJ1-1, with D uncertain. Germline-derived CDR1 and CDR2 are SNHLY and FYNNEI. This CDR3 is 15 amino acids long. Deletions cut 4 bases from V and 4 bases from J, with 16 bases between. CDR3 in amino acids: CASSVPPIDPTEAFF. In nucleotides, the CDR3 is TGTGCCAGCAGTGTTCCACCCATTGACCCCACTGAAGCTTTCTTT. The whole variable domain, filled in from reference TRBV2 and TRBJ1-1, reads EPEVTQTPSHQVTQMGQEVILRCVPISNHLYFYWYRQILGQKVEFLVSFYNNEISEKSEIFDDQFSVERPDGSNFTLKIRSTKLEDSAMYFCASSVPPIDPTEAFFGQGTRLTVV.

CDR3 in amino acids: CAWSASNQPQHF. The CDR3 DNA follows: TGTGCCTGGAGTGCTAGCAATCAGCCCCAGCATTTT. This chain connects TRBV30 to TRBJ1-5; the D is unclear. Between the trimmed V and J ends, which lost 1 base and 0 bases, there was a span of 1 base. Per the germline V gene, CDR1 is GTSNPN and CDR2 is SVGIG (reference sequence). The CDR3 is 12 residues long.

The chain is built from TRBV7-9 and TRBJ2-2, with 9 bases lining up with TRBD2. Germline CDR1 reads SEHNR; CDR2 reads FQNEAQ (reference sequence). V dropped 8 bases and J dropped 5; count of bases not matched to a gene: 12. The CDR3 totals 16 residues. CDR3 bases: TGTGCCAGCTACCGAGGGCTAGCGGGAAGGACCGGGGAGCTGTTTTTT. Residues: CASYRGLAGRTGELFF. The full variable domain, its missing parts supplied by reference TRBV7-9 and TRBJ2-2, is DTGVSQNPRHKITKRGQNVTFRCDPISEHNRLYWYRQTLGQGPEFLTYFQNEAQLEKSRLLSDRFSAERPKGSFSTLEIQRTEQGDSAMYLCASYRGLAGRTGELFFGEGSRLTVL.

About this clone itself: Different DNA sequences within this sample yield the same CDR3. This chain links TRBV19 with TRBJ1-1, with D possibly TRBD1 on 5 matching bases. Germline CDR1 is LNHDA and CDR2 is SQIVND (reference sequence). The CDR3 loop spans 15 amino acids. Trimming took off 3 bases at V and 0 bases at J, with 11 bases between the two ends. CDR3 sequence (DNA): TGTGCCAGTAGTATTAGCGGGGCCCTGAACACTGAAGCTTTCTTT. Its protein is CASSISGALNTEAFF. The whole variable domain, filled in from reference TRBV19 and TRBJ1-1, reads DGGITQSPKYLFRKEGQNVTLSCEQNLNHDAMYWYRQDPGQGLRLIYYSQIVNDFQKGDIAEGYSVSREKKESFPLTVTSAQKNPTAFYLCASSISGALNTEAFFGQGTRLTVV.

The genes are TRBV6-5 and TRBJ1-2; 8 bases align to TRBD1. With 0 bases clipped from V and 8 bases from J, the junction kept 8 bases outside the gene matches. From germline, CDR1 is MNHEY and CDR2 SVGAGI. The CDR3 is 15 residues long. The CDR3 loop reads CASSYSDRVMRGYTF. CDR3 coding DNA: TGTGCCAGCAGTTACTCGGACAGGGTGATGCGAGGCTACACCTTC.